This T cell receptor (beta chain) was found in a study of blood T cells in healthy people across ages. CDR3 length: 17 residues. Germline V gene sequence: CDR1 SGHTA, CDR2 FQGTGA. Trimming pared 4 bases from V and 5 bases from J, leaving 22 bases between. Through a sample-barcoded 5' primer and a J-beta primer mix, a second PCR was run for about 6 to 12 cycles. In TCRdb, the 5' RACE reads were re-called with MiXCR into one record per CDR3 protein. The profile shows a few hundred thousand distinct CDR3 sequences, 52% of them singletons. The sequencing input was blood. The J gene is TRBJ2-3, the V gene TRBV7-3, with D possibly TRBD2 on 5 matching bases. The clonotype comes from a man in his 60s in good health. CDR3 amino acids: CASSSLGGPLGGDTQYF. For the CDR3, the DNA is TGTGCCAGCAGCTCTCTAGGCGGGCCCCTAGGTGGAGATACGCAGTATTTT.